In this sample, the clone carrying this TCR beta chain turned up a few times. The target antigen is unknown. V was trimmed by 3 bases and J by 5 bases, leaving 8 bases between them. The CDR3 totals 14 residues. Germline V CDR1 and CDR2: SGHAT, FQNNGV. Each CDR3 protein gets one entry after TCRdb re-called the reads with MiXCR. This sample yields roughly 300,000 distinct CDR3 sequences, of which over 7.5% are seen a single time; approximately 4.7% belongs to the top ten. This record belongs to a study of T cell repertoires in cytomegalovirus infection. Whole-study findings and limits: People with CMV and the relevant HLA were identified by cumulative public TCR beta family frequency.

This receptor was obtained from a human donor in good health (CMV status not recorded). Some clones in this sample may be carry-over from other donors' samples. Sequenced: PBMCs. The rearrangement uses TRBV11-2 and TRBJ1-6; weak D call: TRBD1 (5 bases). CDR3 sequence reads: CASSLWGDNSPLHF. DNA for the CDR3: TGTGCCAGCAGCTTGTGGGGGGATAATTCACCCCTCCACTTT.